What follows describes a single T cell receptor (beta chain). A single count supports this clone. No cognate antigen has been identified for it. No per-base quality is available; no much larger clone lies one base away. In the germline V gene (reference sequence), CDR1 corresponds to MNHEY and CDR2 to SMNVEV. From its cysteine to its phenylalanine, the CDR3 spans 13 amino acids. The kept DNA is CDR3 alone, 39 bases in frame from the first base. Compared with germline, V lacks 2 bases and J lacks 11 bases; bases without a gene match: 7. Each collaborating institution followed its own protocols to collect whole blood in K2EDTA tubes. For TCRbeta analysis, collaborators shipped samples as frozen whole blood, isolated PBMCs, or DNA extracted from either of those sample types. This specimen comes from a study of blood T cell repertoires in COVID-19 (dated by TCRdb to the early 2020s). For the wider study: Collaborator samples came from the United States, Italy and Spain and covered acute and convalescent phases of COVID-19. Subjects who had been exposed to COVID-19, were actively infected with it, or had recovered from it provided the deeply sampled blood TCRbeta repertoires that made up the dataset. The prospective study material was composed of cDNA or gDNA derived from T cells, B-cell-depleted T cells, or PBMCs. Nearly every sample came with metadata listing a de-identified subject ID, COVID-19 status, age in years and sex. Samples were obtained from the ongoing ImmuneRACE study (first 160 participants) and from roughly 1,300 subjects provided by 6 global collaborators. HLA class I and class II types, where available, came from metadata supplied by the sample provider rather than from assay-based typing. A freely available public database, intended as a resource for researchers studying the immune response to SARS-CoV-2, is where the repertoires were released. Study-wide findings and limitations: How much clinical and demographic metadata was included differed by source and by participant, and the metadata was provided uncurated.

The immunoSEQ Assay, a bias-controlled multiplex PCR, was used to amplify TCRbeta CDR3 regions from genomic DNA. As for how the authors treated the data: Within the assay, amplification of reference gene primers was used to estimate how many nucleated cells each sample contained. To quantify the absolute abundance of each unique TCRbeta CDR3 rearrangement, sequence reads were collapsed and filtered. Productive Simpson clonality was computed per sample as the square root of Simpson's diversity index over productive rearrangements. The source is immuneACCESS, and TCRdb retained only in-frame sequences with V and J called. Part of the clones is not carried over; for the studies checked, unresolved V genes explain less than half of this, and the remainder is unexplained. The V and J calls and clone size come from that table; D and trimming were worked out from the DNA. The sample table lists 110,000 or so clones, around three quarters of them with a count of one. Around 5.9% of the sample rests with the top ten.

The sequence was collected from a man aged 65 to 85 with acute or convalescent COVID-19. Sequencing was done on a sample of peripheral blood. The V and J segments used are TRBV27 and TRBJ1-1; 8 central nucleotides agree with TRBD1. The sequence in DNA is TGTGCCAGCAGTTTAAGCAGGGGGCAGCGGGCTTTCTTT. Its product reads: CASSLSRGQRAFF.